The source of this T cell receptor beta chain is a study of T-cell reconstitution after alpha-beta-depleted transplantation in children. Study-wide results and limits: As was reported, about two months after transplant, alpha-beta T cells came from several hundred expanded graft clones. Where some patients showed high TCRbeta diversity at day 60, it came from recipient T cells and thymic progenitors that had survived.

This clonotype has just a few counts. The antigen is unknown. Researchers prepared the TCRbeta library using unique molecular identifiers, the study reports. TCRdb analysed the PCR reads with MiXCR anew, one entry per CDR3 protein. The table records fewer than 550,000 distinct CDR3 sequences, 11% of them present only once. This CDR3 has 14 amino acids. Germline V gene lookup returns CDR1 MNHEY and CDR2 SVGAGI. The V and J ends lost 3 bases and 6 bases, in that order; junction bases with no gene match: 5. This clonotype originated in a female patient aged 2 to 10 who had a stem cell transplant for aplastic anemia, so the T cells may come from the graft donor. The J gene is TRBJ2-1, the V gene TRBV6-5; 7 nucleotides match TRBD2. The sequencing here drew on PBMCs, mostly from graft donor cells, taken 180 days after TCRalphabeta/CD19-depleted stem cell transplant. Here the CDR3 reads CASSYRRECNEQFF. CDR3 nucleotides: TGTGCCAGCAGTTATCGGCGGGAGTGCAATGAGCAGTTCTTC.